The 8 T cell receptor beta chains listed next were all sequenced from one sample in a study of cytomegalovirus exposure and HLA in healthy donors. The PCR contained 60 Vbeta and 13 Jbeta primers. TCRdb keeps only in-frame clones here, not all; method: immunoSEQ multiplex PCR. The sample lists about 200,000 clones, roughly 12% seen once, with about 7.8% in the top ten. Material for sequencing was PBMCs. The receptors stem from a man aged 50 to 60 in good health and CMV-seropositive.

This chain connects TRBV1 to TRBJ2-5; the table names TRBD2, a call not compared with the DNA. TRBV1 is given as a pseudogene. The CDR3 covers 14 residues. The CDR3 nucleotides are TGCACCAGCATCTACCGCGACTATCAAGAGAACCAGTACTTC. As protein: CTSIYRDYQENQYF.

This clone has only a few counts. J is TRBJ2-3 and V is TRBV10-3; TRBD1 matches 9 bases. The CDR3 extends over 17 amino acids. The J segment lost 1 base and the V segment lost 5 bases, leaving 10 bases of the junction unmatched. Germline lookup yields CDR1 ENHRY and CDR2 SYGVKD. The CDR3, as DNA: TGTGCCATCAGTCAGGGGACAGGGACATTCGGCACAGATACGCAGTATTTT. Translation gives CAISQGTGTFGTDTQYF.

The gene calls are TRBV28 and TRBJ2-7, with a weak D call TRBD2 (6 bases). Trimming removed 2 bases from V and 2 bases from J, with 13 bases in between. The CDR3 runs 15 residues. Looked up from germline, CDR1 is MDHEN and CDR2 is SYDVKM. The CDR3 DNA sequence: TGTGCCAGCAGTTTACCGGGACTGCAAACCTACGAGCAGTACTTC. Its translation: CASSLPGLQTYEQYF. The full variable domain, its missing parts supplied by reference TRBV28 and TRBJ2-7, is DVKVTQSSRYLVKRTGEKVFLECVQDMDHENMFWYRQDPGLGLRLIYFSYDVKMKEKGDIPEGYSVSREKKERFSLILESASTNQTSMYLCASSLPGLQTYEQYFGPGTRLTVT.

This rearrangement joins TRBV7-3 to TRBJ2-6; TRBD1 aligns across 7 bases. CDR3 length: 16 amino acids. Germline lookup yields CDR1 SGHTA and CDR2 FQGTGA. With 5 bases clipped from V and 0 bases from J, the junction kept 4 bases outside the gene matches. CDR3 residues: CASSPNRGSGANVLTF. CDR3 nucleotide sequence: TGTGCCAGCAGCCCAAACAGGGGCTCTGGGGCCAACGTCCTGACTTTC. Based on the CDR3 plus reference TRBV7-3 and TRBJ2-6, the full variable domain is GAGVSQTPSNKVTEKGKYVELRCDPISGHTALYWYRQSLGQGPEFLIYFQGTGAADDSGLPNDRFFAVRPEGSVSTLKIQRTERGDSAVYLCASSPNRGSGANVLTFGAGSRLTVL.

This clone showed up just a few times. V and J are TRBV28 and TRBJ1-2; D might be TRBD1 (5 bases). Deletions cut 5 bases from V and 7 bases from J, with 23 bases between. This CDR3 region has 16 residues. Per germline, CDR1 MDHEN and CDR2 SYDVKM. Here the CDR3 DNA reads TGTGCCAGCAGTCCGACCCTCCTCAGGGTTACGGGTGGCTACACCTTC. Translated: CASSPTLLRVTGGYTF.

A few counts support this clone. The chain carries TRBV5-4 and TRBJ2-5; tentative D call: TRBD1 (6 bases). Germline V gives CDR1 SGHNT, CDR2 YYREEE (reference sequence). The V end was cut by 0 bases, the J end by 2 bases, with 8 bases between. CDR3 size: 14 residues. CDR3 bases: TGTGCCAGCAGCTTGGGACAGGTGCAAGAGACCCAGTACTTC. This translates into CASSLGQVQETQYF.

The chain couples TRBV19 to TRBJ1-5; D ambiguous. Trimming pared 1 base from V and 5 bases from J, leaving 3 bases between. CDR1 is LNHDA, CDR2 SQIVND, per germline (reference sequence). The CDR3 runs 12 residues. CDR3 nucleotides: TGTGCCAGTAGTATAGTAGATCAGCCCCAGCATTTT. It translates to CASSIVDQPQHF.

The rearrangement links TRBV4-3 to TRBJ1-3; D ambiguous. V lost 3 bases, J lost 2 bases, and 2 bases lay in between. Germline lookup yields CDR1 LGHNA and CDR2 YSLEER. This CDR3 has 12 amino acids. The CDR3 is CASSHTGNTIYF. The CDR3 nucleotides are TGCGCCAGCAGCCATACTGGAAACACCATATATTTT.